Listed below are T cell receptor beta chains from one sample, sequenced in a study of radiation and T cells in renal cell carcinoma. Profiling relied on immunoSEQ multiplex PCR, and the TCRdb table lists in-frame clones only, not all of them. Of fewer than 200,000 clones in the sample, about 87% are singletons; the top ten hold 11%. This specimen consisted of blood, obtained from a patient whose treatment included radiotherapy and nephrectomy. The receptors were gathered from a woman aged 50 to 65 with renal cell carcinoma. Both conserved end residues are part of each CDR3. A D gene is named only where the DNA matches it firmly.

j_call v_call d_call cdr3_aa cdr3_nt
TRBJ2-7 TRBV6-1 NA CASMPTPYEQYF TGTGCCAGCATGCCGACCCCCTACGAGCAGTACTTC
TRBJ1-2 TRBV7-9 TRBD1 CASSPTGRQGRWGYGYTF TGTGCCAGCAGCCCCACCGGTCGACAGGGGAGATGGGGCTATGGCTACACCTTC
TRBJ2-7 TRBV5-6 NA CASSRLREQYF TGTGCCAGCAGCCGACTCCGCGAGCAGTACTTC
TRBJ1-3 TRBV18 NA CASMPGDSGNTIYF TGTGCCAGCATGCCAGGGGACTCTGGAAACACCATATATTTT
TRBJ1-1 TRBV6-5 TRBD1 CASRTGFSEAFF TGTGCCAGCAGGACAGGGTTTAGTGAAGCTTTCTTT
TRBJ2-4 TRBV5-8 NA CASSLDRAKNIQYF TGTGCCAGCAGCTTGGATAGAGCCAAAAACATTCAGTACTTC
TRBJ1-2 TRBV6-5 TRBD1 CASSPGQGVSGYTF TGTGCCAGCAGTCCCGGACAGGGGGTTAGTGGCTACACCTTC
TRBJ2-3 TRBV7-2 NA CASNQGGTRTDTQYF TGTGCCAGCAACCAGGGTGGTACACGCACAGATACGCAGTATTTT
TRBJ1-1 TRBV5-4 NA CASSPSARWGTEAFF TGTGCCAGCAGCCCTTCAGCACGGTGGGGCACTGAAGCTTTCTTT
TRBJ2-1 TRBV5-1 NA CASSLAGAYNEQFF TGCGCCAGCAGCTTGGCCGGCGCCTACAATGAGCAGTTCTTC
TRBJ1-1 TRBV7-9 NA CASSPSFEADF TGTGCCAGCAGTCCTTCTTTCGAGGCCGACTTT
TRBJ1-5 TRBV7-6 NA CASSLVESNQPQHF TGTGCCAGCAGCTTAGTGGAGAGCAATCAGCCCCAGCATTTT
TRBJ2-5 TRBV11-3 NA CASSLGSVREETQYF TGTGCCAGCAGCTTAGGTTCGGTTCGGGAAGAGACCCAGTACTTC